This TCR beta chain was sequenced in a study of blood T cell repertoires in COVID-19. As for the study in general: The United States, Italy and Spain supplied acute and convalescent COVID-19 samples. T cells, B-cell-depleted T cells, or PBMCs supplied cDNA or gDNA.

Under the authors' procedure: From reference gene primer amplification, estimates of nucleated cell counts were derived. The protocol was immunoSEQ multiplex PCR, while the TCRdb copy is restricted to in-frame clones and leaves out a portion. V and J calls and clone size are given by that table; D and trimming were obtained from the DNA. The sample gives roughly 150,000 clones, around 88% of which show up once; about 5% is in the top ten. Trimming stripped 0 bases from V and 4 bases from J, with 16 bases between. CDR3 length: 16 residues. CDR1 is MGHRA and CDR2 is YSYEKL in the germline V gene. The source is a human donor in a cohort sampled during active COVID-19. The sample consisted of peripheral blood. This chain uses TRBV4-1 with TRBJ2-7, with a weak D call TRBD2 (6 bases). The CDR3 coding sequence is TGCGCCAGCAGCCAAGAGGAGGGAGGAGTTTCTTACGAGCAGTACTTC. Translated, it gives CASSQEEGGVSYEQYF.